A selection of T cell receptor beta chains follows, all from one sample in a study of blood T cell repertoires in COVID-19. Generated by immunoSEQ multiplex PCR, the TCRdb table keeps only in-frame clones and is missing some. The data hold about 250,000 clones, with 70% to 90% observed a single time. What was sequenced was PBMCs or T cells enriched from blood (not recorded which). The receptors stem from a woman aged 25 to 45 who had recovered from COVID-19. The CDR3 runs from the conserved cysteine through the conserved F or W. D genes are given only for firm matches. Size values are once, few and many counts, or a class for expanded clones, and some rows have none.

TRBD1	TRBV30	TRBJ2-1	.	CAWSVGDRDNEQFF	TGTGCCTGGAGTGTAGGCGACAGGGACAATGAGCAGTTCTTC
.	TRBV25-1	TRBJ2-7	.	CASSEAGGLKTYEQYF	TGTGCCAGCAGTGAAGCTGGGGGACTGAAAACCTACGAGCAGTACTTC
TRBD1	TRBV7-9	TRBJ1-1	.	CASSFPGQGRAFF	TGTGCCAGCAGCTTTCCGGGACAGGGGAGGGCTTTCTTT
TRBD1	TRBV5-1	TRBJ2-7	.	CASSLEPGQGGYSSEQYF	TGCGCCAGCAGCTTAGAACCGGGACAGGGGGGTTATTCCTCCGAGCAGTACTTC
.	TRBV18	TRBJ1-2	once	CASSPRETTNYGYTF	TGTGCCAGCTCACCCCGGGAGACAACAAACTATGGCTACACCTTC
TRBD2	TRBV3-1/TRBV3-2	TRBJ2-7	.	CASSPQVAGAYEQYF	TGTGCCAGCAGCCCCCAGGTAGCGGGGGCCTACGAGCAGTACTTC
.	TRBV3-1/TRBV3-2	TRBJ1-6	.	CASSPPGLNSPLHF	TGTGCCAGCAGCCCGCCGGGTCTAAATTCACCCCTCCACTTT
TRBD2	TRBV27	TRBJ2-7	.	CASKLRAGDGYEQYF	TGTGCCAGCAAGCTCCGAGCGGGAGACGGGTACGAGCAGTACTTC
.	TRBV28	TRBJ1-2	.	CASRPTGKDGYTF	TGTGCCAGCAGACCCACAGGGAAGGATGGCTACACCTTC
.	TRBV27	TRBJ1-1	.	CASSFRRILANTEAFF	TGTGCCAGCAGTTTCCGCAGGATTTTGGCGAACACTGAAGCTTTCTTT
TRBD1	TRBV11-2	TRBJ1-2	.	CASSISPWDRTLANYGYTF	TGTGCCAGCAGCATATCCCCGTGGGACAGGACTTTAGCTAACTATGGCTACACCTTC
TRBD1	TRBV4-1	TRBJ1-6	.	CASSLELRSGGGYNSPLHF	TGCGCCAGCAGCCTAGAACTAAGGTCAGGGGGAGGTTATAATTCACCCCTCCACTTT
TRBD1	TRBV5-4	TRBJ1-1	.	CASSRDRGRTEAFF	TGTGCCAGCAGCCGTGACAGGGGGCGGACTGAAGCTTTCTTT
TRBD2	TRBV3-1/TRBV3-2	TRBJ2-1	.	CASSHGTSKFF	TGTGCCAGCAGCCACGGGACTAGTAAGTTCTTC
.	TRBV20-1	TRBJ2-1	.	CSASSGGQFF	TGCAGTGCTAGTTCGGGTGGGCAGTTCTTC
TRBD1	TRBV7-9	TRBJ1-3	once	CASSLILKGQGQMGNTIYF	TGTGCCAGCAGCTTAATTTTAAAGGGACAGGGGCAAATGGGAAACACCATATATTTT
.	TRBV11-2	TRBJ1-1	few	CASGSRTPLNTEAFF	TGTGCCAGCGGCTCTAGGACACCCCTGAACACTGAAGCTTTCTTT
TRBD1	TRBV15	TRBJ2-7	.	CATSRSTGAYEQYF	TGTGCCACCAGCAGGTCGACAGGGGCCTACGAGCAGTACTTC
TRBD1	TRBV11-3	TRBJ2-7	few	CASSPTGGPSYEQYF	TGTGCCAGCAGCCCTACAGGGGGACCATCCTACGAGCAGTACTTC
TRBD1	TRBV27	TRBJ1-2	.	CASSSTPDRAGYTF	TGTGCCAGCAGTTCGACACCAGACAGGGCCGGCTACACCTTC
.	TRBV24-1	TRBJ2-1	.	CASSRDSLRTEQFF	TGTGCCTCCTCTCGGGACTCCCTCCGCACTGAGCAGTTCTTC
.	TRBV12-3/TRBV12-4	TRBJ1-1	.	CASSGGRGDEAFF	TGTGCCAGCAGTGGCGGGAGGGGGGATGAAGCTTTCTTT
.	TRBV5-6	TRBJ1-5	.	CASSFWTDWGQPQHF	TGTGCCAGCAGCTTTTGGACAGATTGGGGTCAGCCCCAGCATTTT
TRBD1	TRBV12-3/TRBV12-4	TRBJ1-1	once	CASSYRGRTEAFF	TGTGCCAGCAGTTACAGGGGGCGGACTGAAGCTTTCTTT
.	TRBV28	TRBJ1-2	.	CASSPPIGASANYGYTF	TGTGCCAGCAGTCCCCCAATCGGAGCCTCAGCTAACTATGGCTACACCTTC
TRBD2	TRBV6-2/TRBV6-3	TRBJ2-5	.	CASSSGLAGMETQYF	TGTGCCAGCAGTTCGGGACTAGCGGGAATGGAGACCCAGTACTTC
.	TRBV28	TRBJ1-1	.	CASREQDENTEAFF	TGTGCCAGCAGGGAACAGGATGAGAACACTGAAGCTTTCTTT
.	TRBV5-1	TRBJ2-5	once	CASSLWQGETQYF	TGCGCCAGCAGCTTGTGGCAGGGAGAGACCCAGTACTTC
.	TRBV27	TRBJ1-5	.	CASSLSGGGNQPQHF	TGTGCCAGCAGTTTATCAGGGGGTGGCAATCAGCCCCAGCATTTT
.	TRBV3-1/TRBV3-2	TRBJ2-1	.	CASSQGYGGYNEQFF	TGTGCCAGCAGCCAAGGCTATGGAGGCTACAATGAGCAGTTCTTC
TRBD1	TRBV24-1	TRBJ2-2	.	CATSDRRTGNTGELFF	TGTGCCACCAGTGACCGACGGACAGGGAACACCGGGGAGCTGTTTTTT
.	TRBV27	TRBJ1-1	few	CASSLLAGTEAFF	TGTGCCAGCAGTTTATTGGCGGGGACTGAAGCTTTCTTT
.	TRBV6-5	TRBJ1-2	.	CASSRNRDDYGYTF	TGTGCCAGCAGCCGAAACAGGGATGACTATGGCTACACCTTC
TRBD1	TRBV4-1	TRBJ1-5	.	CASSRITGTAKPQHF	TGCGCCAGCAGTCGTATCACCGGGACAGCAAAGCCCCAGCATTTT
TRBD1	TRBV10-3	TRBJ1-2	.	CAISDTRTGTNYGYTF	TGTGCCATCAGTGACACCCGGACAGGGACTAACTATGGCTACACCTTC
.	TRBV18	TRBJ1-2	.	CASSPDRGAYGYTF	TGTGCCAGCTCACCAGACCGAGGAGCCTATGGCTACACCTTC
TRBD1	TRBV23-1	TRBJ2-7	.	CASTLDRGEDEQYF	TGCGCCAGCACCTTAGACAGGGGAGAGGACGAGCAGTACTTC
TRBD1	TRBV18	TRBJ1-1	.	CASSRDRENTEAFF	TGTGCCAGCTCAAGGGACAGGGAGAACACTGAAGCTTTCTTT
.	TRBV9	TRBJ2-7	.	CASSAAVSSSYEQYF	TGTGCCAGCAGCGCGGCGGTGTCGAGCTCCTACGAGCAGTACTTC
.	TRBV5-6	TRBJ1-3	.	CASSQGLTGNTIYF	TGTGCCAGCAGCCAGGGGTTGACTGGAAACACCATATATTTT
TRBD1	TRBV10-1	TRBJ2-5	once	CASSDDRGQETQYF	TGCGCCAGCAGTGACGACAGGGGGCAAGAGACCCAGTACTTC
TRBD2	TRBV20-1	TRBJ2-2	.	CSASRAGRGELFF	TGCAGTGCTAGTCGAGCGGGACGGGGGGAGCTGTTTTTT
.	TRBV19	TRBJ1-6	.	CASKKGVFYNSPLHF	TGTGCCAGTAAGAAAGGGGTCTTTTATAATTCACCCCTCCACTTT
TRBD1	TRBV2	TRBJ1-2	once	CASSPGQLYGYTF	TGTGCCAGCAGTCCGGGACAGTTATATGGCTACACCTTC
.	TRBV19	TRBJ2-5	.	CASSIFRGSLETQYF	TGTGCCAGTAGTATCTTTAGGGGCTCGCTGGAGACCCAGTACTTC
TRBD1	TRBV19	TRBJ1-2	few	CASSIGTGGAYGYTF	TGTGCCAGTAGTATCGGGACAGGGGGCGCGTATGGCTACACCTTC
TRBD1	TRBV7-9	TRBJ2-2	.	CASSRGQGVSGELFF	TGTGCCAGCAGCCGAGGACAGGGAGTTTCCGGGGAGCTGTTTTTT
.	TRBV4-1	TRBJ2-6	.	CASSHKDRGASGANVLTF	TGCGCCAGCAGCCACAAAGACCGCGGAGCCTCTGGGGCCAACGTCCTGACTTTC
.	TRBV4-1	TRBJ1-1	.	CASSQGRIRGGRGNTEAFF	TGCGCCAGCAGCCAAGGAAGGATCCGGGGGGGCCGAGGGAACACTGAAGCTTTCTTT